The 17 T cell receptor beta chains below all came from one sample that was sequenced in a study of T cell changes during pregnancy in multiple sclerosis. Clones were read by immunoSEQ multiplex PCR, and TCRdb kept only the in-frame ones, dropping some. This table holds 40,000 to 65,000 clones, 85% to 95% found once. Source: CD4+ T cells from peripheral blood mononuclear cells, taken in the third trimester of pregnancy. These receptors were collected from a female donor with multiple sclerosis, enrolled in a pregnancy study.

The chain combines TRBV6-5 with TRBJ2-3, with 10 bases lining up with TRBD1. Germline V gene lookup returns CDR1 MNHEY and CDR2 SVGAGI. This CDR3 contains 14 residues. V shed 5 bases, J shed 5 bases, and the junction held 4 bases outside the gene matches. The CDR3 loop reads CASSRTGGEDTQYF. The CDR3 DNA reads TGTGCCAGCAGTCGGACAGGGGGGGAAGATACGCAGTATTTT.

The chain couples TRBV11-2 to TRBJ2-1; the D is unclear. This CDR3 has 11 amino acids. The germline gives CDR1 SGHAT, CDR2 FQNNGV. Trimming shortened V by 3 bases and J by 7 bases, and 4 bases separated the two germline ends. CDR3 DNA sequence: TGTGCCAGCAGCTTCATGAATGAGCAGTTCTTC. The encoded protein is CASSFMNEQFF.

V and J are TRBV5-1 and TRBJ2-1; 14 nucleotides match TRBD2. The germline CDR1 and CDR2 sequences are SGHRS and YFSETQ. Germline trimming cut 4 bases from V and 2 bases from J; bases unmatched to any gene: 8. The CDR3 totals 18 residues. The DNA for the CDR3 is TGCGCCAGCAGCACGGGACTAGCGGGAGCTATCGCCTACAATGAGCAGTTCTTC. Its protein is CASSTGLAGAIAYNEQFF.

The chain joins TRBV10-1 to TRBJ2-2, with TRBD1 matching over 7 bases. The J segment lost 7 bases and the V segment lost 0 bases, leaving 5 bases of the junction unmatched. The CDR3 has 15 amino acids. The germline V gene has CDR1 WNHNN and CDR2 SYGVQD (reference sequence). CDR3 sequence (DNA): TGCGCCAGCAGTGAGTCGACAGGGCTTGACGGGGAGCTGTTTTTT. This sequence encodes CASSESTGLDGELFF.

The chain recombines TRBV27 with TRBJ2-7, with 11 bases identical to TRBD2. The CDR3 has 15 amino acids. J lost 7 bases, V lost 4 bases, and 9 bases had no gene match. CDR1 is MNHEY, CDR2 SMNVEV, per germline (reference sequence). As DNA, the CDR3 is TGTGCCAGCAGTTCCGTAGCGGGAGGGCCCGCTGAGCAGTACTTC. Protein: CASSSVAGGPAEQYF.

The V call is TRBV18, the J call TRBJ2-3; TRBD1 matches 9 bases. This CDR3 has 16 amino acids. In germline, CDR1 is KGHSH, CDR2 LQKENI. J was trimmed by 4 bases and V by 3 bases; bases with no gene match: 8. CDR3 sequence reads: CASSPTGTGKSDTQYF. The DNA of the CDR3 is TGTGCCAGCTCACCCACCGGGACAGGGAAATCAGATACGCAGTATTTT.

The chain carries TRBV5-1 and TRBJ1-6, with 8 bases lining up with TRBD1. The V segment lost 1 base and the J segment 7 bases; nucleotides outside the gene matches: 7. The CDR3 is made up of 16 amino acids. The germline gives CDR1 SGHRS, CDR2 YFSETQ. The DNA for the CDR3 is TGCGCCAGCAGCTTGATACAGGGGGGAGGGAATTCACCCCTCCACTTT. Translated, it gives CASSLIQGGGNSPLHF.

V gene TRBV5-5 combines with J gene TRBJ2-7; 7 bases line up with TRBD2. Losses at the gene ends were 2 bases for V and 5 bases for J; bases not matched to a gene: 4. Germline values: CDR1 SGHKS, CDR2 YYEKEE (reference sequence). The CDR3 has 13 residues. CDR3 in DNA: TGTGCCAGCAGCTTCCCGGGGGGTAACGAGCAGTACTTC. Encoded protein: CASSFPGGNEQYF.

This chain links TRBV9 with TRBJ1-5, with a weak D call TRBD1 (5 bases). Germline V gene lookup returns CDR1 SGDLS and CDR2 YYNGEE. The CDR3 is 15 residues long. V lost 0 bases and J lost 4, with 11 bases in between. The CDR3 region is CASSVGAGRNQPQHF. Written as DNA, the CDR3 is TGTGCCAGCAGCGTAGGGGCAGGGAGGAATCAGCCCCAGCATTTT.

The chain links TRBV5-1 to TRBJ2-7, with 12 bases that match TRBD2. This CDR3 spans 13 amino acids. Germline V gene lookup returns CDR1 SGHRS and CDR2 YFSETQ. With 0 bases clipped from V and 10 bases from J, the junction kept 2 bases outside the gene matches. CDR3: CASSLGTSGVQYF. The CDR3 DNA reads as TGCGCCAGCAGCTTGGGGACTAGCGGGGTACAGTACTTC.

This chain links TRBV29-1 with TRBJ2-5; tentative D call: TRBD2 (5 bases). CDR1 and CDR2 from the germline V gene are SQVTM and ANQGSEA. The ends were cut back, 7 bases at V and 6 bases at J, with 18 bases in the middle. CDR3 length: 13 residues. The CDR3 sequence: CSAANSGGQTQYF. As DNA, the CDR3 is TGCAGCGCGGCAAACTCGGGCGGGCAGACCCAGTACTTC.

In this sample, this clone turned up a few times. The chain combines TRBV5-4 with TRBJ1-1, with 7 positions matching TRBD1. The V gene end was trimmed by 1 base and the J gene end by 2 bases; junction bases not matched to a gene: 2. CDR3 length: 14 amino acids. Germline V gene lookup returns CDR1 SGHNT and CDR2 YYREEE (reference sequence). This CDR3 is CASSLPGGNTEAFF. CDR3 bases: TGTGCCAGCAGCTTGCCAGGGGGAAACACTGAAGCTTTCTTT.

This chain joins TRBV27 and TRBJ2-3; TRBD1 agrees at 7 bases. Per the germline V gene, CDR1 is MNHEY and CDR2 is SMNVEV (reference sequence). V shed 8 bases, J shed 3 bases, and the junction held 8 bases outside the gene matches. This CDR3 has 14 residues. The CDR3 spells CASGDRERTDTQYF. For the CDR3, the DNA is TGTGCCAGCGGTGACAGGGAAAGAACAGATACGCAGTATTTT.

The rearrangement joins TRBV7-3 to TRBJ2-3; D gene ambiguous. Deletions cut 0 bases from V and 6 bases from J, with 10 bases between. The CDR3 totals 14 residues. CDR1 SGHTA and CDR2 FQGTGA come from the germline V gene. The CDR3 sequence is CASSLTKTADTQYF. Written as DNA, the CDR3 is TGTGCCAGCAGCTTAACGAAGACTGCGGATACGCAGTATTTT. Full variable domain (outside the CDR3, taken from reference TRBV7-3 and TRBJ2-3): GAGVSQTPSNKVTEKGKYVELRCDPISGHTALYWYRQSLGQGPEFLIYFQGTGAADDSGLPNDRFFAVRPEGSVSTLKIQRTERGDSAVYLCASSLTKTADTQYFGPGTRLTVL.

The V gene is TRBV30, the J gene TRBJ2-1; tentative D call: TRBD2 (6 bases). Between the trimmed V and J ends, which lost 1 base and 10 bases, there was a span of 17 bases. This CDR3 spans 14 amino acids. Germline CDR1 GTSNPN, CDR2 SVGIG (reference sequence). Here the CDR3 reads CAWSGGTNLPEQFF. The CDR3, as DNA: TGTGCCTGGAGTGGCGGGACCAACCTACCGGAGCAGTTCTTC.

The CDR3 is CASSPSQANYGYTF. The CDR3, as DNA: TGTGCCAGCAGCCCGTCACAGGCTAACTATGGCTACACCTTC. The chain joins TRBV7-2 to TRBJ1-2; perhaps TRBD1 as D (5 bases). This CDR3 has 14 amino acids. Trimming stripped 5 bases from V and 0 bases from J, with 10 bases between. CDR1 and CDR2 from the germline V gene are SGHTA and FQGNSA.

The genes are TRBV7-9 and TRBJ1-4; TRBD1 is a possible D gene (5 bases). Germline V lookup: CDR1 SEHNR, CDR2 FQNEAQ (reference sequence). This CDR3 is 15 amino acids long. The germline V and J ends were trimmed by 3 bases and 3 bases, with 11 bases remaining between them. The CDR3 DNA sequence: TGTGCCAGCAGCTTCACAGGCAAAGCTAATGAAAAACTGTTTTTT. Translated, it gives CASSFTGKANEKLFF.